A single sample is the source of the 13 T cell receptor beta chains below, sequenced in a study of graft-versus-host responses after intestinal transplantation. Sequencing was performed with immunoSEQ multiplex PCR; in TCRdb, only in-frame clones are kept and a portion is missing. The sample lists 20,000 to 25,000 clones, 40% to 50% seen once, with approximately 0.81% in the top ten. This specimen consisted of alloreactive CD4+ T cells from a mixed lymphocyte reaction culture, obtained before intestinal transplant. Subset specified: CFSE-low proliferating T cells sorted from roughly six-day pre-transplant mixed lymphocyte reaction (GvH or HvG direction). All receptors derive from a human patient who received an intestinal transplant.

The chain recombines TRBV18 with TRBJ1-1; D remains ambiguous. The CDR3 contains 11 residues. Germline V lookup: CDR1 KGHSH, CDR2 LQKENI. V was cut by 8 bases and J by 3 bases, with 7 bases left in between. CDR3 sequence reads: CASTEHTEAFF. The DNA for the CDR3 is TGTGCCAGCACAGAGCACACTGAAGCTTTCTTT.

The gene calls are TRBV5-1 and TRBJ2-7; D might be TRBD2 (6 bases). Germline CDR1 is SGHRS and CDR2 is YFSETQ. The CDR3 covers 14 residues. V was cut by 4 bases and J by 2 bases, with 13 bases left in between. The CDR3 region has the DNA TGCGCCAGCAGCGGGGGACTTGGGGCCTACGAGCAGTACTTC. Translating it yields CASSGGLGAYEQYF.

This clone has just a few counts. V is TRBV6-5 and J is TRBJ1-2, with 7 nucleotides matching TRBD1. The V segment lost 6 bases and the J segment 5 bases; nucleotides outside the gene matches: 6. This CDR3 contains 13 residues. Germline-derived CDR1 and CDR2 are MNHEY and SVGAGI. DNA for the CDR3: TGTGCCAGCAGCACAGGGGTGGGGTATGGCTACACCTTC. The encoded protein is CASSTGVGYGYTF.

This clone came up a few times. CDR3: CASSSTGRLKYEQYF. The CDR3, as DNA: TGTGCCAGCAGTTCAACGGGTCGCTTAAAGTACGAGCAGTACTTC. V usage is TRBV27 and J usage is TRBJ2-7; no clear D. The CDR3 consists of 15 residues. The germline gives CDR1 MNHEY, CDR2 SMNVEV (reference sequence). V was shortened by 4 bases and J by 4 bases, with 17 bases between the two germline ends.

The CDR3 loop reads CASSYSRNSYNEQFF. In DNA, the CDR3 is TGTGCCAGCAGTTACTCGCGAAACTCCTACAATGAGCAGTTCTTC. The chain links TRBV6-5 to TRBJ2-1; D gene uncertain. V dropped 0 bases and J dropped 0 bases, with 6 bases sitting between them. CDR3 length: 15 amino acids. CDR1 and CDR2 (germline): MNHEY, SVGAGI.

This clone was seen a few times. This rearrangement joins TRBV6-1 to TRBJ2-7, with TRBD1 matching over 8 bases. Germline trimming cut 4 bases from V and 4 bases from J; bases unmatched to any gene: 9. Looked up from germline, CDR1 is MNHNS and CDR2 is SASEGT. The CDR3 totals 15 residues. The CDR3 bases are TGTGCCAGCAGTGGGCAGACAGGGGTGTTTTACGAGCAGTACTTC. Translated: CASSGQTGVFYEQYF.

This rearrangement joins TRBV4-1 to TRBJ1-3; perhaps TRBD1 as D (5 bases). The length of the CDR3 is 15 residues. The V gene lost 4 bases and the J gene lost 9 bases, with 19 bases spanning the gap. The V gene's germline CDR1 is MGHRA and CDR2 YSYEKL. The CDR3 loop is CASSPGGGSVGTIYF. The DNA of the CDR3 is TGCGCCAGCAGCCCGGGGGGGGGTTCGGTTGGCACCATATATTTT.

A few counts support this clone. The chain has TRBV9 and TRBJ1-3, with TRBD1 as a possible D gene (5 bases). Between the trimmed V and J ends, which lost 3 bases and 8 bases, there was a span of 12 bases. Germline CDR1 reads SGDLS; CDR2 reads YYNGEE. This CDR3 comprises 13 residues. CDR3 residues: CASSEQGWDTIYF. The CDR3 DNA is TGTGCCAGCAGCGAGCAGGGTTGGGACACCATATATTTT.

The table lists this clone with a few counts. The chain joins TRBV7-3 to TRBJ2-2, with 14 bases identical to TRBD2. Germline V lookup: CDR1 SGHTA, CDR2 FQGTGA. CDR3 length: 17 residues. V gave up 5 bases and J gave up 7 bases; unmatched junction bases: 9. CDR3 sequence: CASSPSRLAGGHGELFF. The CDR3 DNA reads TGTGCCAGCAGCCCCTCACGACTAGCGGGGGGGCACGGGGAGCTGTTTTTT.

The chain uses TRBV9 and TRBJ1-6, with D possibly matching TRBD1 (6 bases). The V end was cut by 1 base, the J end by 6 bases, with 11 bases between. Germline loops: CDR1 SGDLS, CDR2 YYNGEE. The CDR3 has 15 residues. The CDR3: CASSVLGQINSPLHF. The CDR3 nucleotides are TGTGCCAGCAGCGTATTAGGACAGATTAATTCACCCCTCCACTTT. The full variable domain, completed using reference TRBV9 and TRBJ1-6, is DSGVTQTPKHLITATGQRVTLRCSPRSGDLSVYWYQQSLDQGLQFLIQYYNGEERAKGNILERFSAQQFPDLHSELNLSSLELGDSALYFCASSVLGQINSPLHFGNGTRLTVT.

This clone was seen a few times. The CDR3 DNA reads TGTGCCAGCTCACGACTAGCGGTTTACAATGAGCAGTTCTTC. It specifies CASSRLAVYNEQFF. The V and J genes are TRBV18 and TRBJ2-1; the match to TRBD2 covers 9 bases. The CDR3 covers 14 residues. From germline, CDR1 is KGHSH and CDR2 LQKENI. V lost 4 bases and J lost 4; bases outside the gene matches: 2.

This chain joins TRBV27 and TRBJ2-7, with TRBD2 as a possible D gene (6 bases). Trimming pared 5 bases from V and 1 base from J, leaving 12 bases between. The germline CDR1 and CDR2 sequences are MNHEY and SMNVEV (reference sequence). The CDR3 loop spans 14 amino acids. The CDR3 nucleotides read TGTGCCAGCAGTCCGCTGGGGGGATCCTACGAGCAGTACTTC. This gives the protein CASSPLGGSYEQYF.

The J gene is TRBJ2-5, the V gene TRBV29-1; the match to TRBD2 covers 8 bases. TRBJ2-7 matches the DNA end more closely, so the J call is doubtful. Per the germline V gene, CDR1 is SQVTM and CDR2 is ANQGSEA. The CDR3 loop spans 12 amino acids. The CDR3 bases are TGCAGCGTCAACCGGGGGGGCTACGAGCAGTACTTC. Translating it yields CSVNRGGYEQYF.